This T cell receptor (beta chain) appears in the sequencing data of a study of shared clonotypes between healthy human individuals. Broader study findings: Only a few donors were included, so the genetic and exposure-history diversity represented was limited.

This CDR3 has 12 residues. The trim removed 5 bases at V and 7 bases at J, leaving 0 bases unmatched. The germline V gene encodes CDR1 MNHEY and CDR2 SVGAGI. Original methodology: As immunoSEQ supplied junction-only sequences (without quality scores), filtering differed. Repertoires were generated with immunoSEQ multiplex PCR, while TCRdb's copy carries only in-frame clones and drops some. V, J and clone size derive from that table, while D and trimming were established from the DNA sequence. Altogether approximately 530,000 clones are present, 90% to 97% being singletons, with the ten largest covering roughly 0.06%. As to this clone: Its antigen is unidentified.

Material: naive CD4+ T cells sorted from blood. Subset indicated: CD45RA+ positively selected. The clonotype comes from a woman in her thirties in good health. V gene TRBV6-5 combines with J gene TRBJ2-2; 8 bases match TRBD2. The CDR3, as DNA: TGTGCCAGCAGTCTAGCGGGCGGGGAGCTGTTTTTT. Protein: CASSLAGGELFF.